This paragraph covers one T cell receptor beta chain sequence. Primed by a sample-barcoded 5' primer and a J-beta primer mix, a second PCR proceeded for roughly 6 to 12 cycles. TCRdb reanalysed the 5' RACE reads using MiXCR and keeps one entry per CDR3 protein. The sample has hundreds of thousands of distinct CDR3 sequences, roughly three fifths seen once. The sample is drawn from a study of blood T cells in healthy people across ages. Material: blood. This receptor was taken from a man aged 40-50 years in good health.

The CDR3 protein is CASSQIKGSGEQYF. The CDR3 nucleotides are TGCGCCAGCAGCCAAATAAAGGGGTCGGGCGAGCAGTACTTC. This sequence joins TRBV4-3 and TRBJ2-4, with a possible D match to TRBD1 (5 bases). The DNA end lines up better with TRBJ2-7; the J call may be wrong. This CDR3 contains 14 residues. CDR1 and CDR2 from the germline V gene are LGHNA and YSLEER.